Below, 10 T cell receptor beta chains from the same sample are listed, as sequenced in a study of regulatory T cells in long-lasting Graves disease. The time point denotes: persistent/refractory GD, antithyroid drugs over 5 years with positive TRAb. There was RNA extracted from PBMCs, and the TCR library was made from it. Building the TCR beta libraries relied on iRepertoire HTBI primers, and CDR3 regions underwent Arm-PCR. MiXCR, run by TCRdb on the multiplex PCR reads, gives a single entry per CDR3 protein. The sample consists of a few hundred thousand distinct CDR3 sequences, around a fifth of them appearing once. Sequencing used peripheral blood mononuclear cells (PBMCs), obtained when the disease was refractory, from a patient treated with antithyroid drugs. These receptors were taken from a female donor with Graves disease.

The chain is built from TRBV29-1 and TRBJ2-2; a possible D gene is TRBD1 (6 bases). Germline assignment: CDR1 SQVTM and CDR2 ANQGSEA. CDR3 length equals 15 residues. The V gene lost 6 bases and the J gene lost 3 bases, with 17 bases spanning the gap. The DNA of the CDR3 is TGCAGCGTCGCTGGACAGCCAGAATACACCGGGGAGCTGTTTTTT. It yields the protein CSVAGQPEYTGELFF.

V gene TRBV27 combines with J gene TRBJ1-1, with D unresolved. The CDR3 is 17 amino acids. Germline V gene lookup returns CDR1 MNHEY and CDR2 SMNVEV (reference sequence). V lost 1 base and J lost 5, with 20 bases in between. CDR3 amino acids: CASSLWAEADLPTEAFF. CDR3 DNA: TGTGCCAGCAGTTTATGGGCGGAGGCGGATCTCCCTACTGAAGCTTTCTTT.

On this clonotype itself: A read error may account for a junction end that differs from germline. The rearrangement joins TRBV6-1 to TRBJ1-1, with a weak D call TRBD1 (5 bases). The V gene's germline CDR1 is MNHNS and CDR2 SASEGT. The CDR3 covers 16 residues. Written as DNA, the CDR3 is TGTGCCAGCAACTGGAGTCAGGGCTGGATGAACATTGAAGCTTTCTTT. Protein: CASNWSQGWMNIEAFF.

This clonotype appeared a few times. The junction departs from the called germline gene at one end, perhaps through a read error. This chain connects TRBV20-1 to TRBJ1-1; D is unclear. This CDR3 is 16 amino acids long. Germline CDR1 DFQATT, CDR2 SNEGSKA (reference sequence). Here the CDR3 DNA reads TGCGGTGCTGGCAGTGCGTCGATCGATGAGAACACTGAAGCTTTCTTT. This gives the protein CGAGSASIDENTEAFF.

V and J are TRBV29-1 and TRBJ2-3; D unclear. This CDR3 is 11 amino acids long. Germline assignment: CDR1 SQVTM and CDR2 ANQGSEA. The V gene lost 4 bases and the J gene lost 2 bases, with 4 bases spanning the gap. The CDR3 protein is CSVADTDTQYF. CDR3 DNA: TGCAGCGTTGCCGACACAGATACGCAGTATTTT.

This clonotype was counted many times. The CDR3 protein is CATSREMAPMDGYTF. The CDR3, as DNA: TGTGCCACCAGCAGGGAGATGGCCCCTATGGATGGCTACACCTTC. The rearrangement uses TRBV15 and TRBJ1-2; no clear D gene. V lost 3 bases and J 6 bases, leaving 17 bases between the germline ends. The CDR3 runs to 15 residues. Germline CDR1 LNHNV, CDR2 YYDKDF (reference sequence).

On this clonotype itself: A read error may be the cause here, since a much bigger clone is one base away. The chain couples TRBV2 to TRBJ1-5; no clear D. This CDR3 spans 13 amino acids. V was cut by 6 bases and J by 5 bases, with 11 bases left in between. Germline values: CDR1 SNHLY, CDR2 FYNNEI. The CDR3 nucleotides read TGTGCCAGCAGCCGGGCACTAGATCAGCCCCAGCATTTT. As protein: CASSRALDQPQHF.

This clonotype was seen ten or more times. The chain has TRBV19 and TRBJ1-5, with D perhaps matching TRBD1 (5 bases). The germline CDR1 and CDR2 sequences are LNHDA and SQIVND (reference sequence). This CDR3 region has 14 residues. Trimming pared 3 bases from V and 5 bases from J, leaving 11 bases between. The CDR3, as DNA: TGTGCCAGTAGTATTCGAGGGGCGGATCAGCCCCAGCATTTT. Its translation: CASSIRGADQPQHF.

At least ten counts were recorded for this clonotype. The rearrangement joins TRBV7-9 to TRBJ1-2; possibly TRBD1 for D (6 bases). The CDR3 has 12 residues. The germline V gene has CDR1 SEHNR and CDR2 FQNEAQ (reference sequence). Trimming cost V 8 bases and J 4 bases, with 11 bases left between them. The CDR3, as DNA: TGTGCCAGCTCACCAGGGGTCTATGGCTACACCTTC. Amino acid sequence: CASSPGVYGYTF.

In its sample, this clonotype was seen many times. The chain uses TRBV20-1 and TRBJ2-6, with D maybe TRBD2 (5 bases). There are 15 residues in the CDR3. From germline, CDR1 is DFQATT and CDR2 SNEGSKA (reference sequence). Trimming removed 2 bases from V and 0 bases from J, with 8 bases in between. CDR3 loop: CSARNGNSGANVLTF. CDR3 sequence (DNA): TGCAGTGCTAGAAACGGGAACTCTGGGGCCAACGTCCTGACTTTC.